The sample holds a few counts of the clone carrying this TCR beta chain. Its antigen is not known. The authors used template switching to add a universal primer site and gave cDNA unique molecular identifiers. TCRdb analysed the 5' RACE reads with MiXCR anew, one entry per CDR3 protein. Of approximately 230,000 distinct CDR3 sequences listed, roughly an eighth were seen once; the top ten hold approximately 8.8%. The data originate from a study of identical twins. Whole-study findings and limits: Insertions ran lower in abundant cord blood beta clonotypes, though not in memory repertoires.

V was shortened by 4 bases and J by 5 bases, with 14 bases between the two germline ends. Germline V gene lookup returns CDR1 SGHRS and CDR2 YFSETQ. The CDR3 consists of 14 residues. The sample comprised memory (CD45RO+) T cells sorted from blood. The receptor comes from a woman in her late teens or twenties in good health. The V call is TRBV5-1, the J call TRBJ2-3; tentative D call: TRBD2 (7 bases). The CDR3 bases are TGCGCCAGCAGCGGGGGGGCCGGAGAAGATACGCAGTATTTT. It specifies CASSGGAGEDTQYF.